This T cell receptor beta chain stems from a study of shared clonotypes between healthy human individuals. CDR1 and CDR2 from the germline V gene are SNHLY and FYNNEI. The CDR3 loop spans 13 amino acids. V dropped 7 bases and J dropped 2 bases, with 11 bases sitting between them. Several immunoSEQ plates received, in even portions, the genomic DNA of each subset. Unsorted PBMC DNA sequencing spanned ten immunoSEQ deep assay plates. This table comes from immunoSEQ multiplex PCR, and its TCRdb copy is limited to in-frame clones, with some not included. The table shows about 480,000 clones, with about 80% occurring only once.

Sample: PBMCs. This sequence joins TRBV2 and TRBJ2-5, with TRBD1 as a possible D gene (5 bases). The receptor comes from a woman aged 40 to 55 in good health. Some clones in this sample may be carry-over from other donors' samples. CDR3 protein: CASNRQPQETQYF. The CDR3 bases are TGTGCCAGCAACCGACAGCCACAAGAGACCCAGTACTTC.